This entry lists 12 T cell receptor beta chains sequenced from one sample in a study of vaccination and CD4 T cells after COVID-19. The time point is: late sampling 161 to 241 days after vaccination in a few convalescent patients. Treatment denoted: roughly ten-day PBMC culture with coronavirus spike peptide pools or control peptides (ViraFEST assay). At the Johns Hopkins FTIC core, DNA taken from cultured CD4+ T cells was sequenced by way of the Oncomine TCR Beta short-read assay. TCRdb processed the PCR reads anew with MiXCR; each CDR3 protein has one entry. The sample consists of 15,000 to 20,000 distinct CDR3 sequences, around 52% of them appearing once. Their recognized antigens are unknown. The source material was CD4+ T cells from blood, cultured in vitro, sampled about 7 months after SARS-CoV-2 vaccination. Source of these receptors: a human donor who had recovered from COVID-19.

The chain combines TRBV19 with TRBJ1-5; the D is unclear. From germline, CDR1 is LNHDA and CDR2 SQIVND (reference sequence). The ends were cut back, 1 base at V and 8 bases at J, with 15 bases in the middle. The CDR3 extends over 15 amino acids. The CDR3 spells CASSIGLSPREPQHF. The DNA of the CDR3 is TGTGCCAGTAGTATAGGACTCAGCCCTAGAGAGCCCCAGCATTTT.

In its sample, this clonotype is medium-sized. V usage is TRBV7-9 and J usage is TRBJ2-5, with 7 bases lining up with TRBD2. Germline CDR1 is SEHNR and CDR2 is FQNEAQ (reference sequence). V lost 7 bases to trimming and J lost 5 bases; unmatched junction nucleotides: 7. The CDR3 covers 13 residues. The CDR3 region has the DNA TGTGCCAGCACCCCAGTGGGGGGGGAGACCCAGTACTTC. It yields the protein CASTPVGGETQYF. The whole variable domain, filled in from reference TRBV7-9 and TRBJ2-5, reads DTGVSQNPRHKITKRGQNVTFRCDPISEHNRLYWYRQTLGQGPEFLTYFQNEAQLEKSRLLSDRFSAERPKGSFSTLEIQRTEQGDSAMYLCASTPVGGETQYFGPGTRLLVL.

This clonotype was picked up a small number of times. The chain carries TRBV6-1 and TRBJ1-2; maybe TRBD1 (5 bases). CDR1 MNHNS and CDR2 SASEGT come from the germline V gene. Trimming left V 3 bases short and J 2 bases short, with 16 bases between. The CDR3 has 16 residues. CDR3 sequence reads: CASSDFGGRKNYGYTF. As DNA, the CDR3 is TGTGCCAGCAGTGACTTTGGGGGACGGAAAAACTATGGCTACACCTTC.

The V gene is TRBV6-5, the J gene TRBJ2-1; D unclear. Trimming pared 0 bases from V and 7 bases from J, leaving 10 bases between. Germline V CDR1 and CDR2: MNHEY, SVGAGI. CDR3 length: 14 amino acids. In nucleotides, the CDR3 is TGTGCCAGCAGTTACTCGATTTTTGGAAATGAGCAGTTCTTC. Its protein is CASSYSIFGNEQFF.

This chain joins TRBV5-1 and TRBJ2-1, with TRBD2 matching 15 bases. V lost 0 bases to trimming and J lost 3 bases; unmatched junction nucleotides: 1. The CDR3 runs 17 residues. CDR1 and CDR2 (germline): SGHRS, YFSETQ. CDR3 in amino acids: CASSLGTSGRGYNEQFF. The CDR3 DNA reads TGCGCCAGCAGCTTGGGGACTAGCGGGAGGGGCTACAATGAGCAGTTCTTC.

The chain joins TRBV29-1 to TRBJ2-5, with TRBD2 matching over 10 bases. CDR3 length: 16 residues. The germline CDR1 and CDR2 sequences are SQVTM and ANQGSEA. With 7 bases clipped from V and 1 base from J, the junction kept 12 bases outside the gene matches. CDR3 region: CSARSGRGGGQETQYF. The DNA for the CDR3 is TGCAGCGCCCGCAGCGGGAGGGGAGGGGGCCAAGAGACCCAGTACTTC.

The V and J genes are TRBV20-1 and TRBJ1-1; TRBD1 might be the D (6 bases). The V end lost 2 bases, the J end lost 3 bases, and 16 bases lay between the germline ends. Germline V lookup: CDR1 DFQATT, CDR2 SNEGSKA (reference sequence). This CDR3 contains 15 residues. Written as DNA, the CDR3 is TGCAGTGCTAGAACAGGGTGGGGGGGGTACACTGAAGCTTTCTTT. This translates into CSARTGWGGYTEAFF.

The CDR3 coding sequence is TGTGCCAGCAACCATCCCCCGCCTAGCGGGAGTTTGTTCTTC. Protein sequence: CASNHPPPSGSLFF. The rearrangement uses TRBV6-2 or TRBV6-3 and TRBJ2-1; 10 bases agree with TRBD2. The CDR3 runs 14 residues. The germline V gene encodes CDR1 MNHEY and CDR2 SVGEGT. Trimming cost V 7 bases and J 15 bases; bases outside gene matches: 15.

This rearrangement joins TRBV20-1 to TRBJ2-7, with a weak D call TRBD1 (5 bases). This CDR3 region has 13 residues. From germline, CDR1 is DFQATT and CDR2 SNEGSKA (reference sequence). V was cut by 1 base and J by 6 bases, with 13 bases left in between. This CDR3 reads CSARGDSFGEQYF. The CDR3 DNA reads TGCAGTGCTAGAGGCGACAGCTTCGGCGAGCAGTACTTC.

In nucleotides, the CDR3 is TGTGCCAGCAGCCCAGGACAGACTCCGTACCAAGAGACCCAGTACTTC. It specifies CASSPGQTPYQETQYF. The chain is built from TRBV5-4 and TRBJ2-5; D is possibly TRBD1 (6 bases). The V and J ends lost 4 bases and 0 bases respectively, with 16 bases between them. CDR3 length: 16 residues. CDR1 is SGHNT, CDR2 YYREEE, per germline (reference sequence).

The chain is built from TRBV19 and TRBJ1-2; 8 bases map to TRBD1. The germline V gene encodes CDR1 LNHDA and CDR2 SQIVND (reference sequence). The V and J ends lost 3 bases and 7 bases, in that order; junction bases with no gene match: 4. The CDR3 is 13 amino acids. The CDR3 DNA reads TGTGCCAGTAGTATCCGGACAGGGCCTGGCTACACCTTC. The encoded protein is CASSIRTGPGYTF.

Only a few counts were recorded for this clonotype. The chain recombines TRBV2 with TRBJ1-6, with 7 bases matching TRBD1. V trimming: 11 bases; J trimming: 6 bases; junction bases outside the gene matches: 10. From germline, CDR1 is SNHLY and CDR2 FYNNEI. This CDR3 contains 14 residues. The CDR3 DNA is TGTGCCCTTATGAAGGGACAGCCTAATTCACCCCTCCACTTT. The encoded protein is CALMKGQPNSPLHF.